This TCR beta chain was profiled in a study of control samples from healthy donors and cancer patients. TCRdb keeps only in-frame clones here, not all; method: immunoSEQ multiplex PCR. This sample has about 230,000 clones; approximately 80% occur once, and the top ten carry 13%. The CDR3 contains 15 residues. The germline CDR1 and CDR2 sequences are SNHLY and FYNNEI. V trimming: 7 bases; J trimming: 3 bases; junction bases outside the gene matches: 9. The clonotype was recovered from a woman aged 60 to 75 with lung cancer. This chain links TRBV2 with TRBJ1-5; TRBD1 matches at 7 bases. The material sequenced was PBMCs. CDR3 in amino acids: CASTLSRGDNQPQHF. CDR3 in DNA: TGTGCCAGCACTCTGTCCAGGGGGGACAATCAGCCCCAGCATTTT.